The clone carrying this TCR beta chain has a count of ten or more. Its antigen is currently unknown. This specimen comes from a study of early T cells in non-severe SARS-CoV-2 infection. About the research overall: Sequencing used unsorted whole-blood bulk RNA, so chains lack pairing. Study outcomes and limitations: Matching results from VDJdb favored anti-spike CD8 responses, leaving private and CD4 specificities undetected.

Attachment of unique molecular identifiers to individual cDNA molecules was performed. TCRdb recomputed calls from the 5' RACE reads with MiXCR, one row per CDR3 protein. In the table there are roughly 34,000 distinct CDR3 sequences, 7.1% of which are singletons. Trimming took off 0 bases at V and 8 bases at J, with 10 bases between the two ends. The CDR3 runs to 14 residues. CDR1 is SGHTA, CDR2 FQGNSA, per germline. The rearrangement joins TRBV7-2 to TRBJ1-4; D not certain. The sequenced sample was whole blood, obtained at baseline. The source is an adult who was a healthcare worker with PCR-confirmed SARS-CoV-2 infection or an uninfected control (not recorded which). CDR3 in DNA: TGTGCCAGCAGCTTAGCAGGGCTGCGAGAAAAACTGTTTTTT. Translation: CASSLAGLREKLFF.